Shown below are 8 T cell receptor beta chains from a single sample sequenced in a study of T cells in Graves' hyperthyroidism and ophthalmopathy. TCR beta CDR3 regions were amplified from RNA transcripts. HTBI primers were used for first-round RT-PCR of the TCR CDR3. MiXCR, run by TCRdb on the multiplex PCR reads, gives a single entry per CDR3 protein. The table lists around 390,000 distinct CDR3 sequences, more than 12% of them singletons. Sequences were obtained from blood. These receptors all stem from a woman in her twenties or thirties with Graves' ophthalmopathy.

The chain uses TRBV3-1 and TRBJ2-3; unclear D gene. Germline V CDR1 and CDR2: LGHDT, YNNKEL (reference sequence). CDR3 size: 14 residues. The ends were cut back, 3 bases at V and 1 base at J, with 8 bases in the middle. The DNA for the CDR3 is TGTGCCAGCAGCCAGGGGTTCGGCACAGATACGCAGTATTTT. This gives the protein CASSQGFGTDTQYF.

This clonotype was counted ten times or more. This rearrangement joins TRBV7-3 to TRBJ2-7, with D perhaps TRBD2 (5 bases). There are 14 residues in the CDR3. From germline, CDR1 is SGHTA and CDR2 FQGTGA. Trimming left V 1 base short and J 2 bases short, with 9 bases between. The CDR3 nucleotides are TGTGCCAGCAGCTTAATGGCGGGTCCCTACGAGCAGTACTTC. Translating it yields CASSLMAGPYEQYF.

This clonotype was counted many times. The chain recombines TRBV2 with TRBJ1-6; 7 bases align to TRBD1. With 5 bases clipped from V and 15 bases from J, the junction kept 10 bases outside the gene matches. The CDR3 runs to 13 residues. Per the germline V gene, CDR1 is SNHLY and CDR2 is FYNNEI. The CDR3 nucleotides read TGTGCCAGCAGTTTTACCCGGGACAGAAACCTCCACTTT. It codes for CASSFTRDRNLHF.

This clonotype was observed many times. The genes are TRBV20-1 and TRBJ2-3; D is unclear. The CDR3 is 13 amino acids. Germline CDR1 DFQATT, CDR2 SNEGSKA (reference sequence). Trimming removed 5 bases from V and 6 bases from J, with 15 bases in between. The CDR3 reads CSARPRLPDTQYF. CDR3 nucleotide sequence: TGCAGTGCTCGTCCTAGGTTGCCGGATACGCAGTATTTT.

The rearrangement uses TRBV7-9 and TRBJ1-4; D not certain. CDR1 is SEHNR and CDR2 is FQNEAQ in the germline V gene (reference sequence). The CDR3 is 15 amino acids. V lost 1 base and J 7 bases, leaving 13 bases between the germline ends. In DNA form, the CDR3 reads TGTGCCAGCAGCTTAGGCGGCAGGCAAATTGAAAAACTGTTTTTT. Protein product: CASSLGGRQIEKLFF. The full variable domain, with the rest looked up from reference TRBV7-9 and TRBJ1-4, is DTGVSQNPRHKITKRGQNVTFRCDPISEHNRLYWYRQTLGQGPEFLTYFQNEAQLEKSRLLSDRFSAERPKGSFSTLEIQRTEQGDSAMYLCASSLGGRQIEKLFFGSGTQLSVL.

In its sample, this clonotype was seen many times. This chain links TRBV7-8 with TRBJ1-1; D call uncertain. Germline values: CDR1 SGHVS, CDR2 FQNEAQ. This CDR3 spans 14 amino acids. The V end lost 2 bases, the J end lost 2 bases, and 9 bases lay between the germline ends. CDR3 nucleotides: TGTGCCAGCAGCTTAACCCGGAGTAACACTGAAGCTTTCTTT. Its protein is CASSLTRSNTEAFF.

With regard to this clonotype: One junction end disagrees with the germline gene, perhaps due to a read error. This chain connects TRBV7-8 to TRBJ2-6; the D gene is possibly TRBD1 (6 bases). The CDR3 runs 20 residues. Germline V gene data show CDR1 as SGHVS and CDR2 as FQNEAQ. The CDR3 coding sequence is TGTGCCAGCATCCTCCTCGGGTTGACAGGATGGACATCTGGGGCCAACGCCCTGACTTTC. Its protein is CASILLGLTGWTSGANALTF.

This clonotype was observed many times. The chain couples TRBV20-1 to TRBJ2-1; 12 bases agree with TRBD2. Germline V gene sequence: CDR1 DFQATT, CDR2 SNEGSKA (reference sequence). CDR3 length: 13 amino acids. V lost 6 bases to trimming and J lost 10 bases; unmatched junction nucleotides: 7. CDR3 loop: CSATLAGGLEQFF. The CDR3 DNA reads TGCAGTGCCACCCTAGCGGGGGGGCTCGAGCAGTTCTTC.